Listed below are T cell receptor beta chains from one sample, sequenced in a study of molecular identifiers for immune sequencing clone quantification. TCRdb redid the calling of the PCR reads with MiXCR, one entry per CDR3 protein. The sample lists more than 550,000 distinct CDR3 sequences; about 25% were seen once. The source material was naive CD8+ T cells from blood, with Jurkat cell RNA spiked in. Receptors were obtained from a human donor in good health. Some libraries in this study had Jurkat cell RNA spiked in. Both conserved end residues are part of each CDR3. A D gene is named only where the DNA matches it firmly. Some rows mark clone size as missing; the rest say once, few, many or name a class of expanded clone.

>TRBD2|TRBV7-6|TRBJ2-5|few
CASSLGTSGVETQYF
TGTGCCAGCAGCTTAGGGACTAGCGGGGTTGAGACCCAGTACTTC
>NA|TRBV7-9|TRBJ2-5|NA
CASRTGVTGVETQYF
TGTGCCAGCAGGACTGGGGTGACGGGAGTAGAGACCCAGTACTTC
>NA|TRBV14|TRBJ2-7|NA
CASSQGGEYYEQYF
TGTGCCAGCAGCCAAGGTGGGGAGTACTACGAGCAGTACTTC
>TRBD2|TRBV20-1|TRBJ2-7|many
CSARDSGGSSYEQYF
TGCAGTGCTAGAGATAGCGGGGGGTCCTCCTACGAGCAGTACTTC
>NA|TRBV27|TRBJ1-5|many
CASSLAASNQPQHF
TGTGCCAGCAGTTTGGCTGCAAGCAATCAGCCCCAGCATTTT
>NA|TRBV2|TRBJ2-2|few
CASSAVGRTNTGELFF
TGTGCCAGCAGTGCGGTGGGACGGACTAACACCGGGGAGCTGTTTTTT
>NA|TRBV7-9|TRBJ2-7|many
CASSLVGGRSSYEQYF
TGTGCCAGCAGCTTAGTCGGGGGCAGGAGCTCCTACGAGCAGTACTTC
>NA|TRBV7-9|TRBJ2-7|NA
CASSSLTDNEQYF
TGTGCCAGCAGCTCCCTTACAGACAACGAGCAGTACTTC
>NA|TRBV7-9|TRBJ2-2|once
CASSLQDATNTGELFF
TGTGCCAGCAGCTTGCAAGACGCGACGAACACCGGGGAGCTGTTTTTT
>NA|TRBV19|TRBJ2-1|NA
CASSIGPYSDEQFF
TGTGCCAGTAGTATAGGCCCCTATTCGGATGAGCAGTTCTTC
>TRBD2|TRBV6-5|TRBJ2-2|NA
CASSYLAATGELFF
TGTGCCAGCAGTTACCTAGCGGCCACCGGGGAGCTGTTTTTT
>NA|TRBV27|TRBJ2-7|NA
CASSVWYNYEQYF
TGTGCCAGCAGTGTTTGGTACAACTACGAGCAGTACTTC
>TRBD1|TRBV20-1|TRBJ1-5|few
CSASLGTDLGEPQHF
TGCAGTGCTAGCCTAGGGACAGACCTAGGGGAGCCCCAGCATTTT
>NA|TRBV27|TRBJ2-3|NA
CASSRPGPLGTDTQYF
TGTGCCAGCAGCCGACCGGGACCTCTCGGCACAGATACGCAGTATTTT
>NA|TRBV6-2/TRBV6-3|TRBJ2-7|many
CASSRTSYEQYF
TGTGCCAGCAGCCGGACAAGCTACGAGCAGTACTTC
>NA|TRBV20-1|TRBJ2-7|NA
CSARVVGTSSYEQYF
TGCAGTGCTAGAGTCGTCGGAACAAGCTCCTACGAGCAGTACTTC
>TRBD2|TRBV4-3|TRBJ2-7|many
CASSQDWLTSGSTEQYF
TGCGCCAGCAGCCAAGATTGGTTGACTAGCGGGAGTACTGAGCAGTACTTC
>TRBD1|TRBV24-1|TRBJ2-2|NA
CATSDFRTTGEDEELFF
TGTGCCACCAGTGATTTCAGGACGACAGGGGAAGACGAGGAGCTGTTTTTT
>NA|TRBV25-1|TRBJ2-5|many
CASSDLVSSQETQYF
TGTGCCAGCAGTGATTTAGTAAGCAGCCAAGAGACCCAGTACTTC
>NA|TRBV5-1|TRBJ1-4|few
CASSFTGLSEKLFF
TGCGCCAGCAGCTTTACAGGGCTTAGTGAAAAACTGTTTTTT
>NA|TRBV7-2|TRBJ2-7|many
CASSLYGPEPHEQYF
TGTGCCAGCAGCTTATATGGACCAGAACCCCACGAGCAGTACTTC
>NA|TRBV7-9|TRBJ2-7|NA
CASSPTVAFYEQYF
TGTGCCAGCAGCCCAACGGTGGCATTCTACGAGCAGTACTTC
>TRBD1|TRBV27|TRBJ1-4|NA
CASSFGQAGDEKLVF
TGTGCCAGCAGTTTTGGACAGGCCGGGGATGAAAAACTGGTTTTT
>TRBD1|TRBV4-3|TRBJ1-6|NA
CASSEVEQGYNSPLHF
TGCGCCAGCAGCGAAGTGGAACAGGGGTATAATTCACCCCTCCACTTT
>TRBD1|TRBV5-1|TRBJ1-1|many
CASSTPGGAGTEAFF
TGCGCCAGCAGCACACCAGGGGGCGCGGGGACTGAAGCTTTCTTT
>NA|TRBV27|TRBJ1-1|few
CASSLMADTFMNTEAFF
TGTGCCAGCAGTTTAATGGCAGACACGTTCATGAACACTGAAGCTTTCTTT
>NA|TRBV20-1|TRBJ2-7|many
CSASYVFDEQYF
TGCAGTGCTAGCTATGTTTTCGACGAGCAGTACTTC
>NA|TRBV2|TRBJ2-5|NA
CASLLGGYPETQYF
TGTGCCAGCCTCTTAGGAGGGTACCCGGAGACCCAGTACTTC
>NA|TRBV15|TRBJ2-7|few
CATSTGLTNEQYF
TGTGCCACCAGCACCGGGTTAACGAACGAGCAGTACTTC
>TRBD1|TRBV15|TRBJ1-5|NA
CATSREGDRGISNQPQRF
TGTGCCACCAGCAGAGAAGGGGACAGGGGAATTAGCAATCAGCCCCAGCGTTTT
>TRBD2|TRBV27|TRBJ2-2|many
CASSLYFLAVDTGELFF
TGTGCCAGCAGTTTATATTTCCTAGCGGTCGACACCGGGGAGCTGTTTTTT
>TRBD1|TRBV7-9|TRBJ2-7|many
CASSATGQGQYF
TGTGCCAGCAGCGCCACGGGACAGGGGCAGTACTTC
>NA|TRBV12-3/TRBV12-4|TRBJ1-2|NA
CASSLGVGGYTF
TGTGCCAGCAGCTTAGGGGTCGGCGGCTACACCTTC
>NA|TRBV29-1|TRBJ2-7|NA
CSVMVGASFDEQYF
TGCAGCGTGATGGTAGGAGCTAGCTTTGACGAGCAGTACTTC
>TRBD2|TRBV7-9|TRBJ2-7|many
CASSLVGEGPYEQYF
TGTGCCAGCAGCTTAGTGGGGGAGGGACCCTACGAGCAGTACTTC
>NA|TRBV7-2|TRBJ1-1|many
CASSLAWGAEAFF
TGTGCCAGCAGCTTAGCCTGGGGCGCTGAAGCTTTCTTT
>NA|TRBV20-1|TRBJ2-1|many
CSASLERGLFGEQFF
TGCAGTGCTAGTTTAGAAAGGGGTTTGTTCGGTGAGCAGTTCTTC
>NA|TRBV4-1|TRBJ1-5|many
CASSQATPGRGNQPQHF
TGCGCCAGCAGCCAAGCAACCCCGGGACGCGGCAATCAGCCCCAGCATTTT
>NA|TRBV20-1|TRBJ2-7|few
CSARDLRESYEQYF
TGCAGTGCTAGAGATCTAAGGGAATCCTACGAGCAGTACTTC
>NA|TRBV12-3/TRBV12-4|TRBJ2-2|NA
CASSLEEDTGELFF
TGTGCCAGCAGTTTAGAGGAGGACACCGGGGAGCTGTTTTTT
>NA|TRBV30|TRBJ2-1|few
CAWSQSGIHNNEQFF
TGTGCCTGGAGCCAAAGCGGAATCCATAACAATGAGCAGTTCTTC